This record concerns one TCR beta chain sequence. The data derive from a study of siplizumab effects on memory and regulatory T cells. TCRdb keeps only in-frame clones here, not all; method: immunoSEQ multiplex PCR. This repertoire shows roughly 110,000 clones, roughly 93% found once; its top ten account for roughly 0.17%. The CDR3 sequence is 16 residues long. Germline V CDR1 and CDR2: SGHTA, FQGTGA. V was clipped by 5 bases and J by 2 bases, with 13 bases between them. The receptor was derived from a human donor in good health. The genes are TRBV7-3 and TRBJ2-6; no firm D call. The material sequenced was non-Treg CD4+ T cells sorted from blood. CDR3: CASSTYPTTGANVLTF. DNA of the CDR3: TGTGCCAGCAGCACCTACCCCACGACTGGGGCCAACGTCCTGACTTTC. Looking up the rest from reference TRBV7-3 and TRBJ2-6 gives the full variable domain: GAGVSQTPSNKVTEKGKYVELRCDPISGHTALYWYRQSLGQGPEFLIYFQGTGAADDSGLPNDRFFAVRPEGSVSTLKIQRTERGDSAVYLCASSTYPTTGANVLTFGAGSRLTVL.